The 26 T cell receptor beta chains listed next were all sequenced from one sample in a study of shared clonotypes between healthy human individuals. Sequencing used immunoSEQ multiplex PCR; TCRdb keeps in-frame clones, though not all of them. The table has about 1.5 million clones, 95% to 99% seen once. Sequencing used naive CD4+ T cells sorted from blood. Subset defined: CD45RA+ positively selected. The receptors shown here come from a man younger than 45 in good health.

The chain employs TRBV28 and TRBJ2-7; a weak D match, TRBD2 (7 bases). Germline lookup yields CDR1 MDHEN and CDR2 SYDVKM. This CDR3 spans 18 amino acids. V was clipped by 5 bases and J by 2 bases, with 25 bases between them. Here the CDR3 DNA reads TGTGCCAGCAGTCGAACACTGGCGGGGGCCGTGGTAACCTACGAGCAGTACTTC. Translation gives CASSRTLAGAVVTYEQYF.

This clone was detected only once. This sample also contains other DNA sequences that code for the same CDR3. V gene TRBV11-2 combines with J gene TRBJ2-2, with D unresolved. Trimming shortened V by 0 bases and J by 5 bases, and 4 bases separated the two germline ends. This CDR3 region has 13 residues. CDR1 SGHAT and CDR2 FQNNGV come from the germline V gene. CDR3 bases: TGTGCCAGCAGCTTAGAAGGTACCGGGGAGCTGTTTTTT. Its protein product is CASSLEGTGELFF. Full variable domain (outside the CDR3, taken from reference TRBV11-2 and TRBJ2-2): EAGVAQSPRYKIIEKRQSVAFWCNPISGHATLYWYQQILGQGPKLLIQFQNNGVVDDSQLPKDRFSAERLKGVDSTLKIQPAKLEDSAVYLCASSLEGTGELFFGEGSRLTVL.

The chain is built from TRBV7-9 and TRBJ2-7, with D possibly TRBD1 on 5 matching bases. V was pared by 1 base and J by 7 bases, with 20 bases between. The CDR3 is 16 residues long. Germline-derived CDR1 and CDR2 are SEHNR and FQNEAQ (reference sequence). CDR3 loop: CASSLERTPTSREQYF. The CDR3 nucleotides are TGTGCCAGCAGCTTAGAGAGGACACCGACGAGTAGGGAGCAGTACTTC.

The chain employs TRBV18 and TRBJ2-3; tentative D call: TRBD1 (5 bases). The CDR3 is 14 amino acids. Trimming shortened V by 5 bases and J by 1 base, and 10 bases separated the two germline ends. Germline lookup yields CDR1 KGHSH and CDR2 LQKENI. The CDR3 bases are TGTGCCAGCTCATTTAAAGGGGGCACAGATACGCAGTATTTT. Amino acids: CASSFKGGTDTQYF.

The chain has TRBV30 and TRBJ1-3; the D gene is possibly TRBD1 (6 bases). The CDR3 consists of 16 residues. CDR1 and CDR2 from the germline V gene are GTSNPN and SVGIG (reference sequence). Trimming took off 5 bases at V and 1 base at J, with 18 bases between the two ends. For the CDR3, the DNA is TGTGCCTGGTTCCCAGCAGGGGTTAGGTCTGGAAACACCATATATTTT. This sequence encodes CAWFPAGVRSGNTIYF.

CDR3 in DNA: TGTGCCAGCAGTTCACCCAATGAGCAGTTCTTC. It is translated as CASSSPNEQFF. The chain carries TRBV6-5 and TRBJ2-1; D call uncertain. Germline CDR1 reads MNHEY; CDR2 reads SVGAGI. V gave up 4 bases and J gave up 6 bases, with 4 bases separating them. The CDR3 is 11 amino acids.

As DNA, the CDR3 is TGTGCCAGCAGCTTGGTATGGGACACGGTCTACGAGCAGTACTTC. Protein: CASSLVWDTVYEQYF. The V and J genes are TRBV5-6 and TRBJ2-7; D is possibly TRBD1 (6 bases). CDR1 is SGHDT and CDR2 is YYEEEE in the germline V gene. The CDR3 length is 15 residues. V was clipped by 0 bases and J by 3 bases, with 13 bases between them.

The chain uses TRBV21-1 and TRBJ2-7; the DNA was not used to check the table's D call, TRBD2. TRBV21-1 is flagged as a pseudogene. CDR3 size: 17 residues. CDR3 in amino acids: CASSNRNWASGRYEQYF. For the CDR3, the DNA is TGTGCCAGCAGCAATAGGAATTGGGCTAGCGGGAGATACGAGCAGTACTTC.

V gene TRBV19 combines with J gene TRBJ2-5, with D possibly called TRBD1 or TRBD2 (5 bases each). In germline, CDR1 is LNHDA, CDR2 SQIVND (reference sequence). There are 13 residues in the CDR3. V was trimmed by 5 bases and J by 5 bases, leaving 12 bases between them. The CDR3 sequence: CASSWGKSETQYF. CDR3 in DNA: TGTGCCAGTAGTTGGGGGAAGTCGGAGACCCAGTACTTC.

The chain employs TRBV7-2 and TRBJ2-5; D call uncertain. This CDR3 comprises 12 residues. V was trimmed by 2 bases and J by 5 bases, leaving 6 bases between them. Per the germline V gene, CDR1 is SGHTA and CDR2 is FQGNSA. The CDR3 sequence: CASSLQPETQYF. The CDR3 region has the DNA TGTGCCAGCAGCTTACAGCCTGAGACCCAGTACTTC.

V is TRBV9 and J is TRBJ2-7; D is perhaps TRBD1 (6 bases). The germline V gene has CDR1 SGDLS and CDR2 YYNGEE. V dropped 3 bases and J dropped 6 bases, with 19 bases sitting between them. The CDR3 consists of 15 residues. In DNA, the CDR3 is TGTGCCAGCAGCGCCCAGGGGTCCCCTCCCTCCGAGCAGTACTTC. Protein product: CASSAQGSPPSEQYF.

This chain joins TRBV19 and TRBJ1-2; TRBD1 might be the D (5 bases). The CDR3 length is 12 residues. V was cut by 6 bases and J by 7 bases, with 12 bases left in between. Germline assignment: CDR1 LNHDA and CDR2 SQIVND (reference sequence). CDR3 DNA: TGTGCCAGTAGGGGGAGGGGCGGTGGCTACACCTTC. Amino acids: CASRGRGGGYTF.

This clone was observed a handful of times. The V and J genes are TRBV7-9 and TRBJ2-2; D not certain. From germline, CDR1 is SEHNR and CDR2 FQNEAQ (reference sequence). The CDR3 spans 8 residues. This CDR3 reads CGTGELFF. The CDR3 DNA reads TGTGGGACCGGGGAGCTGTTTTTT.

The chain recombines TRBV19 with TRBJ2-5; unclear D gene. Per the germline V gene, CDR1 is LNHDA and CDR2 is SQIVND (reference sequence). The V gene lost 3 bases and the J gene lost 5 bases, with 10 bases spanning the gap. The CDR3 totals 13 residues. The CDR3 here is CASSMLKSETQYF. CDR3 nucleotides: TGTGCCAGTAGTATGTTAAAGTCGGAGACCCAGTACTTC.

V gene TRBV28 combines with J gene TRBJ2-7, with D perhaps matching TRBD1 or TRBD2 (7 bases each). This CDR3 is 16 amino acids long. Germline V gene sequence: CDR1 MDHEN, CDR2 SYDVKM. Between the trimmed V and J ends, which lost 7 bases and 4 bases, there was a span of 23 bases. The CDR3 nucleotides read TGTGCCAGCACCTCCCCAGGGGGGGACCCAGGATACGAGCAGTACTTC. Protein: CASTSPGGDPGYEQYF.

The V and J genes are TRBV4-3 and TRBJ1-4; D may be TRBD1 (5 bases). The V and J ends lost 3 bases and 6 bases respectively, with 17 bases between them. The CDR3 has 16 residues. Germline CDR1 is LGHNA and CDR2 is YSLEER. The CDR3 DNA reads TGCGCCAGCAGCCACCTTAGGTGGGGGGGAGATGAAAAACTGTTTTTT. It translates to CASSHLRWGGDEKLFF.

Turning to this clone: Other DNA sequences from this sample encode an identical CDR3 as well. The chain is built from TRBV28 and TRBJ1-5, with D possibly being TRBD1 (5 bases). This CDR3 spans 14 amino acids. Between the trimmed V and J ends, which lost 2 bases and 0 bases, there was a span of 5 bases. Germline V gene sequence: CDR1 MDHEN, CDR2 SYDVKM. The chain's CDR3 is CASSLGGSNQPQHF. For the CDR3, the DNA is TGTGCCAGCAGTTTAGGGGGTAGCAATCAGCCCCAGCATTTT.

The chain recombines TRBV5-1 with TRBJ2-7; no clear D gene. In germline, CDR1 is SGHRS, CDR2 YFSETQ. The V end was cut by 2 bases, the J end by 6 bases, with 12 bases between. This CDR3 has 13 amino acids. The CDR3 region is CASSLREFPEQYF. As DNA, the CDR3 is TGCGCCAGCAGCTTAAGGGAATTCCCCGAGCAGTACTTC. The full variable domain, its missing parts supplied by reference TRBV5-1 and TRBJ2-7, is KAGVTQTPRYLIKTRGQQVTLSCSPISGHRSVSWYQQTPGQGLQFLFEYFSETQRNKGNFPGRFSGRQFSNSRSEMNVSTLELGDSALYLCASSLREFPEQYFGPGTRLTVT.

This clone was counted a single time. This chain links TRBV5-4 with TRBJ2-2; D remains ambiguous. There are 15 residues in the CDR3. The V and J ends lost 3 bases and 7 bases respectively, with 16 bases between them. Looked up from germline, CDR1 is SGHNT and CDR2 is YYREEE (reference sequence). CDR3 in amino acids: CASSSELVLHGELFF. The CDR3 DNA reads TGTGCCAGCAGCTCAGAACTCGTCCTTCACGGGGAGCTGTTTTTT.

This clone has a single count. The chain recombines TRBV5-4 with TRBJ1-1, with TRBD1 matching over 9 bases. V lost 4 bases and J lost 1; bases outside the gene matches: 5. CDR3 size: 15 residues. Germline V gene data show CDR1 as SGHNT and CDR2 as YYREEE (reference sequence). The CDR3 nucleotides read TGTGCCAGCAGCCGACAGGGACAGGGGAACACTGAAGCTTTCTTT. Protein sequence: CASSRQGQGNTEAFF. Full variable domain (outside the CDR3, taken from reference TRBV5-4 and TRBJ1-1): ETGVTQSPTHLIKTRGQQVTLRCSSQSGHNTVSWYQQALGQGPQFIFQYYREEENGRGNFPPRFSGLQFPNYSSELNVNALELDDSALYLCASSRQGQGNTEAFFGQGTRLTVV.

The CDR3 region is CASSLEQASTYEQYF. Written as DNA, the CDR3 is TGTGCCAGCAGCTTAGAACAGGCGTCTACCTACGAGCAGTACTTC. The chain recombines TRBV7-8 with TRBJ2-7; D may be TRBD1 (5 bases). Per the germline V gene, CDR1 is SGHVS and CDR2 is FQNEAQ. The V end was cut by 1 base, the J end by 2 bases, with 12 bases between. This CDR3 is 15 amino acids long.

This clone has just one count. The chain carries TRBV7-9 and TRBJ1-1; no firm D call. CDR1 is SEHNR, CDR2 FQNEAQ, per germline (reference sequence). V lost 5 bases to trimming and J lost 3 bases, with 10 bases between them. The CDR3 is 13 residues long. The CDR3 reads CASSLKRDTEAFF. CDR3 nucleotide sequence: TGTGCCAGCAGCCTAAAAAGGGACACTGAAGCTTTCTTT.

This clone has just one count. The CDR3 DNA reads as TGTGCCAGCAGCGCCCGCGCGGGGCCAAGCTCCTACAATGAGCAGTTCTTC. Encoded protein: CASSARAGPSSYNEQFF. The chain links TRBV7-8 to TRBJ2-1, with TRBD2 as a possible D gene (6 bases). The germline V gene encodes CDR1 SGHVS and CDR2 FQNEAQ. CDR3 length equals 17 residues. Trimming cost V 5 bases and J 0 bases, with 17 bases left between them.

The gene calls are TRBV5-1 and TRBJ1-5, with D tentatively TRBD1 (6 bases). This CDR3 contains 15 residues. Per the germline V gene, CDR1 is SGHRS and CDR2 is YFSETQ. Trimming shortened V by 0 bases and J by 2 bases, and 9 bases separated the two germline ends. The CDR3: CASSLVGARNQPQHF. CDR3 nucleotide sequence: TGCGCCAGCAGCTTGGTGGGGGCGCGCAATCAGCCCCAGCATTTT.

V is TRBV7-9 and J is TRBJ2-3; D is unclear. Per germline, CDR1 SEHNR and CDR2 FQNEAQ (reference sequence). V was pared by 6 bases and J by 3 bases, with 16 bases between. The CDR3 length is 15 residues. The CDR3 region has the DNA TGTGCCAGCAGACGGGCACCCGTAGGAACAGATACGCAGTATTTT. Its protein product is CASRRAPVGTDTQYF.

The chain joins TRBV7-8 to TRBJ2-2, with D possibly being TRBD1 (6 bases). V was cut by 4 bases and J by 1 base, with 10 bases left in between. Germline CDR1 SGHVS, CDR2 FQNEAQ. The CDR3 is 15 residues long. CDR3 region: CASSYLTGNTGELFF. The CDR3 DNA is TGTGCCAGCAGCTACCTGACAGGGAACACCGGGGAGCTGTTTTTT. Using reference TRBV7-8 and TRBJ2-2 for the parts outside the CDR3, the full variable domain is GAGVSQSPRYKVAKRGQDVALRCDPISGHVSLFWYQQALGQGPEFLTYFQNEAQLDKSGLPSDRFFAERPEGSVSTLKIQRTQQEDSAVYLCASSYLTGNTGELFFGEGSRLTVL.